A selection of T cell receptor beta chains follows, all from one sample in a study of T-cell memory formation after mild COVID-19. TCRdb reprocessed the 5' RACE reads with MiXCR, giving one entry per CDR3 protein. Here the sample spans 250,000 to 350,000 distinct CDR3 sequences, around a sixth being singletons. The source material was PBMCs or a T cell subset sorted from them (not recorded which). Receptors originate from a man between 18 and 29 years old who had mild COVID-19 (a few samples of this study predate the infection). Cell type and time point are not known. Each CDR3 is given with its conserved first and last residue. The D gene is left open where the match is weak. Clone size appears in some rows only: once, few, many, or a class for an expanded clone.

clone_size j_call d_call v_call cdr3_nt cdr3_aa
- TRBJ2-1 - TRBV6-2/TRBV6-3 TGTGCCAGCAGCCCCGGGACCTTGAGCTCCTACAATGAGCAGTTCTTC CASSPGTLSSYNEQFF
few TRBJ1-3 TRBD1 TRBV7-8 TGTGCCAGCAGCTTGGGGACAGGAATTGGTGCTGGAAACACCATATATTTT CASSLGTGIGAGNTIYF
few TRBJ2-7 TRBD2 TRBV9 TGTGCCAGCAGCCTCGACGGGACTAGCGGGGGAGAGCAGTACTTC CASSLDGTSGGEQYF
many TRBJ2-3 - TRBV18 TGTGCCAGCTCACCCCTCGATACGCAGTATTTT CASSPLDTQYF
- TRBJ2-3 - TRBV9 TGTGCCAGCAGCGTAGGTGGGGGCGCGGGCCCCACAGATACGCAGTATTTT CASSVGGGAGPTDTQYF
few TRBJ1-2 - TRBV30 TGTGCCTGGAGTCCGGACAGCTATGGCTACACCTTC CAWSPDSYGYTF
many TRBJ2-6 TRBD1 TRBV7-6 TGTGCCAGCAGCCGGGACAGGCCCTCTGGGGCCAACGTCCTGACTTTC CASSRDRPSGANVLTF
few TRBJ2-7 - TRBV12-3/TRBV12-4 TGTGCCAGCAGTTTAGGCTCGAACAGCCCTTTATCCTACGAGCAGTACTTC CASSLGSNSPLSYEQYF
- TRBJ2-1 - TRBV6-4 TGTGCCAGCAGTATTGAGCGGTCCTCCTACAATGAGCAGTTCTTC CASSIERSSYNEQFF
few TRBJ1-1 - TRBV20-1 TGCAGTGCTAGAGCGGGGGCCGGGGCTTTCTTT CSARAGAGAFF
few TRBJ2-2 TRBD2 TRBV11-2 TGTGCCAGCAGCTCAATAGCGGGGGGACGCACCGGGGAGCTGTTTTTT CASSSIAGGRTGELFF
few TRBJ2-2 - TRBV7-9 TGTGCCAGCAGCTTAAAGACCACCGGGGAGCTGTTTTTT CASSLKTTGELFF
- TRBJ2-5 - TRBV7-2 TGTGCCAGCAGCTTAAATGGGGTGGGCGAGACCCAGTACTTC CASSLNGVGETQYF
- TRBJ1-2 - TRBV29-1 TGCAGCGTCCATACAGGGACGTCTGGCTACACCTTC CSVHTGTSGYTF
few TRBJ2-1 TRBD1 TRBV5-1 TGCGCCAGCAGTGACAGGGGGTCCTACAATGAGCAGTTCTTC CASSDRGSYNEQFF
- TRBJ2-3 - TRBV9 TGTGCCAGCAGCGGGGGGATGAGGGATACGCAGTATTTT CASSGGMRDTQYF
- TRBJ2-1 TRBD2 TRBV9 TGTGCCAGCAGCGTAGGCCTAGCGGGGGCCAATGAGCAGTTCTTC CASSVGLAGANEQFF
- TRBJ1-6 TRBD1 TRBV7-2 TGTGCCAGCGCTATTCGGACAGGCTTCAGTTACTCCTATAATTCACCCCTCCACTTT CASAIRTGFSYSYNSPLHF
once TRBJ2-1 - TRBV9 TGTGCCAGCAGCGTTGAATGGGCCCACAATGAGCAGTTCTTC CASSVEWAHNEQFF
- TRBJ2-7 - TRBV4-1 TGCGCCAGCGAACGTAGGAGCTCCTACGAGCAGTACTTC CASERRSSYEQYF
few TRBJ1-6 TRBD1 TRBV5-1 TGCGCCAGCAGCTTTGCTAAAGGGGGCTACTCACCCCTCCACTTT CASSFAKGGYSPLHF
- TRBJ1-5 - TRBV6-2/TRBV6-3 TGTGCCAGCAGTTCGACAGCCTATAGCAATCAGCCCCAGCATTTT CASSSTAYSNQPQHF
- TRBJ1-2 TRBD1 TRBV10-2 TGCGCCAGCAGTAAAAACCGGGACAGGCTTTATGGCTACACCTTC CASSKNRDRLYGYTF
- TRBJ2-3 - TRBV4-1 TGCGCCAGCAGCCAAGAGTGGACACCTAGCACAGATACGCAGTATTTT CASSQEWTPSTDTQYF
- TRBJ1-5 - TRBV5-1 TGCGCCAGCAGCTTGGGGTCAGTGGGTCAGCCCCAGCATTTT CASSLGSVGQPQHF
- TRBJ1-1 - TRBV18 TGTGCCAGCTCACCGCAGTTCCAGGGACCTGAAGCTTTCTTT CASSPQFQGPEAFF
- TRBJ1-5 - TRBV24-1 TGTGCCACCAGTGATACGGGCGGGGAGCCCCAGCATTTT CATSDTGGEPQHF
- TRBJ1-2 - TRBV28 TGTGCCAGCAGTGTCTCAGGATCTGGCTACACCTTC CASSVSGSGYTF
few TRBJ1-2 - TRBV12-3/TRBV12-4 TGTGCCAGCAGTTTTAATGGGGACGGCTACACCTTC CASSFNGDGYTF
few TRBJ1-2 - TRBV13 TGTGCCAGCAGCCAATTTCCAGGTTTTAGCTATGGCTACACCTTC CASSQFPGFSYGYTF
many TRBJ1-5 - TRBV12-3/TRBV12-4 TGTGCCAGCAGCCTGGGGGCAGGGGTCCAGCCCCAGCATTTT CASSLGAGVQPQHF
- TRBJ2-5 - TRBV19 TGTGCCAGTAGTACCGGACTGCGCGAGACCCAGTACTTC CASSTGLRETQYF
many TRBJ2-1 - TRBV9 TGTGCCAGCAGCCTAGGAGGGGGCCAGTACAATGAGCAGTTCTTC CASSLGGGQYNEQFF
- TRBJ2-1 - TRBV20-1 TGCAGTGCCATTAGGGACCCCTCGTCCAATGAGCAGTTCTTC CSAIRDPSSNEQFF
- TRBJ2-5 TRBD2 TRBV6-2/TRBV6-3 TGTGCCAGCAGGAGACTAGCGGGGGGGCCGCGGGAGACCCAGTACTTC CASRRLAGGPRETQYF
- TRBJ2-1 TRBD2 TRBV9 TGTGCCAGCAGCGTAGGTTCTAGCGGGGGCCTCTCCACAAATGAGCAGTTCTTC CASSVGSSGGLSTNEQFF